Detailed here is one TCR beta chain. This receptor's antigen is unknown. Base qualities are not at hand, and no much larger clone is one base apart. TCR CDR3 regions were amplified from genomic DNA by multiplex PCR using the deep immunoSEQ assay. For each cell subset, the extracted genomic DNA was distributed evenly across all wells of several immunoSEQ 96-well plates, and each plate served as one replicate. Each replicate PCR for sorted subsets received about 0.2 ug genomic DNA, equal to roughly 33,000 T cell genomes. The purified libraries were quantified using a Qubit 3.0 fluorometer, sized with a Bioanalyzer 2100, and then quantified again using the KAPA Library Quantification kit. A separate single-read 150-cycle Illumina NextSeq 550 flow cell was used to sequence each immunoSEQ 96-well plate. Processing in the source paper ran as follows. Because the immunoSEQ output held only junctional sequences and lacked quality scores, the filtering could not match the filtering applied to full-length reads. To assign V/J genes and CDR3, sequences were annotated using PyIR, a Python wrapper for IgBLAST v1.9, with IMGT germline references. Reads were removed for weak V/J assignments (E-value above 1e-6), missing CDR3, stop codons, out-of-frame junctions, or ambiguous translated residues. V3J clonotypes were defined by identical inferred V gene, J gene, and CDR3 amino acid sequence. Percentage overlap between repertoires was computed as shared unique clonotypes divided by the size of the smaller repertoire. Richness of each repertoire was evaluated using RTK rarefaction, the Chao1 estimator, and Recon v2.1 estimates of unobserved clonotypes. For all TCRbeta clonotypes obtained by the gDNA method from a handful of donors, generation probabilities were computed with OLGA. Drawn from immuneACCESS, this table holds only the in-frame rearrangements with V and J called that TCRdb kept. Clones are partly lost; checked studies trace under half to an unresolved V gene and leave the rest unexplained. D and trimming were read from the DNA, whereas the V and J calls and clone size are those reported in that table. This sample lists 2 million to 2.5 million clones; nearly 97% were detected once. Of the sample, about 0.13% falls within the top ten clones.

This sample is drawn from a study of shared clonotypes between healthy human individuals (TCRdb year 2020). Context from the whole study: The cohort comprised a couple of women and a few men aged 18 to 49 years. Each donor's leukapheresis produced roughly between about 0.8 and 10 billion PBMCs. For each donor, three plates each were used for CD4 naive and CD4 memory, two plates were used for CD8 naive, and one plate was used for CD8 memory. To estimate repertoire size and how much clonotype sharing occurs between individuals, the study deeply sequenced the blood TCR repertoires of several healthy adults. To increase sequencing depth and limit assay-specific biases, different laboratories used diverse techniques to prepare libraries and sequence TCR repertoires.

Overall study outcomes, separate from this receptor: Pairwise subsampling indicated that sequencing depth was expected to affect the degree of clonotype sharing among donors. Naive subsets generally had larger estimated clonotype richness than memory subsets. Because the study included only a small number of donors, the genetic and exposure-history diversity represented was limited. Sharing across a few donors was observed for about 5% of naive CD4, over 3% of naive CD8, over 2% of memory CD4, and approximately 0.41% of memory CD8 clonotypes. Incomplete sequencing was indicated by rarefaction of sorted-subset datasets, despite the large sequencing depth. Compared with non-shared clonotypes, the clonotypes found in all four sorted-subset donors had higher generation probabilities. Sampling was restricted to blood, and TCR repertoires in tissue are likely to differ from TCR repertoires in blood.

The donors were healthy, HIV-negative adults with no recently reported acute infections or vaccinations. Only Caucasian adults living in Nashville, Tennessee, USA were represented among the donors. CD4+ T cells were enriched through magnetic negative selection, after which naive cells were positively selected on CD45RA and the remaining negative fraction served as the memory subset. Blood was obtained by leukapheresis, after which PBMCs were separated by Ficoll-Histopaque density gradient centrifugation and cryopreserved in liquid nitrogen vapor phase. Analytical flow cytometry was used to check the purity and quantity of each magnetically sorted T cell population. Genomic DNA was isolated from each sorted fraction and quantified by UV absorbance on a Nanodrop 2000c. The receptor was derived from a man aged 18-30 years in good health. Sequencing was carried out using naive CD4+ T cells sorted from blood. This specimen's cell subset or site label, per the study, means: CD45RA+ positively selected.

The sequenced DNA: TGCGCCAGCAGCCCCCGGGACAGATACGAGCAGTACTTC. Its translation reads: CASSPRDRYEQYF. The rearranged chain carries TRBV5-1 and TRBJ2-7, with 7 middle bases fitting TRBD1. The CDR3 contains 13 residues, cysteine and phenylalanine counted. Only the CDR3 DNA is retained, 39 bases long and in frame from the first base. Trimming accounts for 4 bases at V and 4 bases at J, while the number of junction bases matched to no gene is 5. CDR1 and CDR2, per the germline V gene, are SGHRS and YFSETQ.